This T cell receptor beta chain was retrieved from a study of T cells in tuberculosis (dated by TCRdb to between 2017 and 2018). In the study overall: In the study, CD1B tetramers and high-throughput TCR immunosequencing were combined to characterize T cells specific for the mycobacterial lipid antigen glucose monomycolate (GMM). The paper's findings and limits, for the study overall: T cells that bind the CD1B-GMM tetramer with low affinity may not have been captured by the stringent sort gate.

The junction carries 19 bases between V and J, which are trimmed by 4 bases and 6 bases respectively. The CDR3 holds 15 amino acids from the cysteine to the phenylalanine. Of the read, only the CDR3 DNA is kept; its 45 bases are in frame from base 1. For CDR1 and CDR2, the germline V gene (reference sequence) lists SGHNT and YYREEE. After being thawed and rested overnight, PBMC were stained with GMM-loaded CD1B tetramer, a Live/Dead dye and anti-CD3, and were then sorted on a FACS Aria II. C32 glucose monomycolate purified from Rhodococcus equi was loaded onto CD1B tetramers. Before cryopreservation, the PBMC later used for tetramer sorting had been depleted of CD14-expressing monocytes as part of a separate study. From each donor, about 98,000 tetramer-negative cells were also sorted and analyzed side by side with the tetramer-positive cells. GMM-loaded CD1B tetramers were used to sort antigen-specific T cells from several healthy South African adults.

In regard to this clone: It has no much larger one-base neighbor in the sample; base qualities were not kept.

Because TCR-alpha and TCR-beta chains were sequenced unpaired, no chain pairing information was available. TCR libraries were generated with the immunoSEQ multiplex PCR assay, using TCR-beta and/or TCR-alpha/delta assays for each sample. The amplified TCR libraries were sequenced using the Illumina high-throughput platform. In the authors' own workflow: Clustering and dimensionality reduction relied on pairwise TCRdist distances among GMM-specific receptors from T cells that were either sorted ex vivo or expanded in vitro. Sequence motifs defined by gene usage and CDR3 content were checked for enrichment by comparing tetramer-positive and tetramer-negative populations. This is the immuneACCESS table as TCRdb keeps it, with only in-frame sequences that have V and J called. A part of the clones is gone; compared with another copy, unresolved V genes explain less than half, and the rest is unexplained. V, J and clone size derive from that table, while D and trimming were established from the DNA sequence. The sample table shows 70,000 to 95,000 clones, and more than 75% are seen once. The ten largest clonotypes hold 1.5% to 2% of the sample.

The TCR sequence derives from an adult woman with latent tuberculosis. Sequencing used CD1b-GMM tetramer-negative cells sorted from PBMCs. What the cell subset or site label conveys for this sample: T cells not binding CD1B-GMM tetramer, sorted from same donor. In this chain, TRBV5-4 is recombined with TRBJ1-1; the D gene is not confidently resolved. The nucleotide sequence reads TGTGCCAGCAGCCCCATGCAACAGCTCACCCCTGAAGCTTTCTTT. Its coded protein is CASSPMQQLTPEAFF.